The TCR beta chain under discussion was sequenced for a study of blood T cell repertoires in COVID-19. Turning to the study itself: Acute and convalescent COVID-19 samples came from the United States, Italy and Spain. T cells, B-cell-depleted T cells, or PBMCs provided the cDNA or gDNA that served as material.

Original processing methods: For nucleated cells, counts were estimated from reference gene primer amplification. Sequencing was performed with immunoSEQ multiplex PCR; in TCRdb, only in-frame clones are kept and a portion is missing. For V, J and clone size, that table is used; D and trimming come from the DNA. The table has under 200,000 clones, approximately 86% seen once. The CDR3 is made up of 13 amino acids. V gave up 3 bases and J gave up 5 bases, with 10 bases separating them. Germline CDR1 and CDR2: ENHRY and SYGVKD. The V call is TRBV10-3, the J call TRBJ1-1; weak D call: TRBD1 (5 bases). Material for sequencing was peripheral blood. The TCR comes from a man in his sixties with COVID-19, enrolled during active disease. CDR3 coding DNA: TGTGCCATCAGTGAACAGGCGGGGACTGAAGCTTTCTTT. Its protein product is CAISEQAGTEAFF.